This TCR beta chain was documented in a study of graft-versus-host responses after intestinal transplantation. For the study at large: Each recipient received anti-thymocyte globulin induction, then tacrolimus and steroids for approximately 3 years.

Study-wide results and caveats: GvH clones detected in recipient marrow included some appearing first in ileum or blood. Some patients had graft-donor T cell macrochimerism, and their allografts showed high graft-versus-host to host-versus-graft clonal ratios.

Assay: immunoSEQ multiplex PCR; the TCRdb copy retains only in-frame clones and omits some. The table lists around 55,000 clones, roughly 90% of them singletons. Concerning this clone itself: As yet, its antigen is unknown.

Per germline, CDR1 SGHAT and CDR2 FQNNGV. The J segment lost 8 bases and the V segment lost 1 base, leaving 9 bases of the junction unmatched. The CDR3 extends over 15 amino acids. V usage is TRBV11-2 and J usage is TRBJ2-3; 7 bases are a match to TRBD2. The sequence derives from a human donor who was the organ donor for an intestinal transplant. Specimen: unstimulated CD4+ T cells sorted from spleen or lymph node cells, collected before transplant. Here the CDR3 DNA reads TGTGCCAGCAGCTTAGTCGGGGGAGGGCCGGGTACGCAGTATTTT. Translating gives CASSLVGGGPGTQYF.